The rows below give T cell receptor beta chains drawn from one sample of a study of blood T cell repertoires in COVID-19. Repertoires were generated with immunoSEQ multiplex PCR, while TCRdb's copy carries only in-frame clones and drops some. The repertoire holds fewer than 400,000 clones, with approximately 90% as singletons. Input material: PBMCs or T cells enriched from blood (not recorded which). The source of these receptors is a young woman who had recovered from COVID-19. Both conserved end residues are part of each CDR3. Fields, in order: J gene, V gene, clone size, D gene, CDR3 DNA, CDR3 protein. D genes are given only for firm matches. Only part of the rows carry a size: once, few, many, or a class if the clone is expanded.

TRBJ2-1 TRBV24-1 - - TGTGCCACCAGTGATTTGAGTCCCTCGGCGGGAGTAGGGGGGGGTGAGCAGTTCTTC CATSDLSPSAGVGGGEQFF
TRBJ2-3 TRBV28 - TRBD1 TGTGCCAGCAGCACGGGACAGGGAACAGATACGCAGTATTTT CASSTGQGTDTQYF
TRBJ2-3 TRBV9 - TRBD2 TGTGCCAGCTCAGGACTAGCGATTAGCACAGATACGCAGTATTTT CASSGLAISTDTQYF
TRBJ2-3 TRBV6-5 - - TGTGCCAGCAGCCTTAGGACAGTTACAGATACGCAGTATTTT CASSLRTVTDTQYF
TRBJ1-2 TRBV28 - - TGTGCCAGCGATGGCCCCGCTAACTATGGCTACACCTTC CASDGPANYGYTF
TRBJ1-5 TRBV18 few - TGTGCCAGCTCTAAACAGGGTAGCAATCAGCCCCAGCATTTT CASSKQGSNQPQHF
TRBJ2-3 TRBV5-4 - TRBD2 TGTGCCAGCACCAAAGCGGGATTGAACACAGATACGCAGTATTTT CASTKAGLNTDTQYF
TRBJ1-4 TRBV4-1 - - TGCGCCAGCAGCAATAGAGGCCTTCACGAAAAACTGTTTTTT CASSNRGLHEKLFF
TRBJ2-2 TRBV28 - - TGTGCCAGCAGTTTGGCGGGCTCGCTAACCGGGGAGCTGTTTTTT CASSLAGSLTGELFF
TRBJ1-1 TRBV19 - - TGTGCCAGTAGTATGGCGGCGGGGGTGTCCACTGAAGCTTTCTTT CASSMAAGVSTEAFF
TRBJ1-2 TRBV6-5 few TRBD1 TGTGCCAGCAGTCTGGGACAGTTTTATGGCTACACCTTC CASSLGQFYGYTF
TRBJ1-4 TRBV5-4 - TRBD1 TGTGCCAGCAGCGAAGGACAGGGAGGTAATGAAAAACTGTTTTTT CASSEGQGGNEKLFF
TRBJ2-7 TRBV5-1 - TRBD1 TGCGCCAGCAGCTCAACCTGGACAGGGGGCAACGAGCAGTACTTC CASSSTWTGGNEQYF
TRBJ2-7 TRBV10-3 - TRBD2 TGTGCCATCAGTGACCCCCCTAGCGGAGAGTCCTACGAGCAGTACTTC CAISDPPSGESYEQYF
TRBJ2-2 TRBV11-3 - - TGTGCCAGCAGTTCCCTACACACCGGGGAGCTGTTTTTT CASSSLHTGELFF
TRBJ1-4 TRBV11-2 - - TGTGCCAGCAGCTTAGATCAGTATGACAGCACTAATGAAAAACTGTTTTTT CASSLDQYDSTNEKLFF
TRBJ1-4 TRBV5-1 - - TGCGCCAGCAGTTCCGGAGACAGGCGCCTTAATGAAAAACTGTTTTTT CASSSGDRRLNEKLFF
TRBJ2-5 TRBV28 - TRBD2 TGTGCCAGCAGTTTAGGACTAGCGGTTTACCAAGAGACCCAGTACTTC CASSLGLAVYQETQYF
TRBJ1-1 TRBV7-9 - - TGTGCCAGCAGCTTAGGGCAACCTGAAGCTTTCTTT CASSLGQPEAFF
TRBJ2-7 TRBV6-5 - - TGTGCCAGCAGCTCCTTCGGGGGCTACGAGCAGTACTTC CASSSFGGYEQYF
TRBJ2-5 TRBV5-4 few TRBD2 TGTGCCAGCAGCACCGGGACTAGCGGGAAAGAGACCCAGTACTTC CASSTGTSGKETQYF
TRBJ2-5 TRBV7-2 - TRBD1 TGTGCCAGCAGCTTAAGGACAGGGGCCGGAGAGACCCAGTACTTC CASSLRTGAGETQYF